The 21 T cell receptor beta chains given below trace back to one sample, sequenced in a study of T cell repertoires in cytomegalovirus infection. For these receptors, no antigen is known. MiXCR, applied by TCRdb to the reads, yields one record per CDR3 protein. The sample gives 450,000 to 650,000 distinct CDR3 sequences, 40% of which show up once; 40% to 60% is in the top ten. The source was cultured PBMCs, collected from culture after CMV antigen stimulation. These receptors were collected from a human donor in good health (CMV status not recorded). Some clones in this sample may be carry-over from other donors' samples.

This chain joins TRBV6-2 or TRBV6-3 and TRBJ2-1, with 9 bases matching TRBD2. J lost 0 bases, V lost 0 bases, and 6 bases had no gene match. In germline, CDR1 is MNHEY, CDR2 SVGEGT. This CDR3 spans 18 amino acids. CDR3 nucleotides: TGTGCCAGCAGTTACTCGGGGGCGGGAGGGCCCTCCTACAATGAGCAGTTCTTC. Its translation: CASSYSGAGGPSYNEQFF.

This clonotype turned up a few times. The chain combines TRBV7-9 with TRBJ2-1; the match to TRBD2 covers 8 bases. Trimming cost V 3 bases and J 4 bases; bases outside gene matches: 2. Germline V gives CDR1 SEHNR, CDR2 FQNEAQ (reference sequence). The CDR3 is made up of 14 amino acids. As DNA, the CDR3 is TGTGCCAGCAGCTTGGGACTAGAGTACAATGAGCAGTTCTTC. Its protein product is CASSLGLEYNEQFF.

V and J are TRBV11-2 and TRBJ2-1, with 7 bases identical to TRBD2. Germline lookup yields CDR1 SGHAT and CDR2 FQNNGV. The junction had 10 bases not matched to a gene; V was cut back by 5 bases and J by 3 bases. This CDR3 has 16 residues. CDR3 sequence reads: CASSPPGVAGYNEQFF. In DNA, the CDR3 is TGTGCCAGCAGCCCCCCGGGAGTAGCGGGCTACAATGAGCAGTTCTTC.

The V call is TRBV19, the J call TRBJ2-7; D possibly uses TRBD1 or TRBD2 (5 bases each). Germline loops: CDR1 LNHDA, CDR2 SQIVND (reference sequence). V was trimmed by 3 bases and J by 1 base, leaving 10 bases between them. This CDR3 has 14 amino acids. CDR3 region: CASSIRETSYEQYF. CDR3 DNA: TGTGCCAGTAGTATCAGGGAGACATCCTACGAGCAGTACTTC.

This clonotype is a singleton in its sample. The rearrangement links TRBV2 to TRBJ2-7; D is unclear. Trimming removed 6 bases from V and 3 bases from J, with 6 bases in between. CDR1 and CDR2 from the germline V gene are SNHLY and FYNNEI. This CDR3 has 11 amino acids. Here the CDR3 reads CASRVGYEQYF. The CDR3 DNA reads TGTGCCAGCAGGGTGGGCTACGAGCAGTACTTC.

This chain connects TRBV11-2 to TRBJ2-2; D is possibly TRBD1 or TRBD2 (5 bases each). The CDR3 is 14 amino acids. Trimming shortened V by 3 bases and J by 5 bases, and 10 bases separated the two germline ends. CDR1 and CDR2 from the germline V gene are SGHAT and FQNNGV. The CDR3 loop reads CASSLGVWTGELFF. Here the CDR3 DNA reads TGTGCCAGCAGCTTGGGGGTTTGGACCGGGGAGCTGTTTTTT. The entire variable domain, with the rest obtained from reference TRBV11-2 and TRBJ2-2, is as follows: EAGVAQSPRYKIIEKRQSVAFWCNPISGHATLYWYQQILGQGPKLLIQFQNNGVVDDSQLPKDRFSAERLKGVDSTLKIQPAKLEDSAVYLCASSLGVWTGELFFGEGSRLTVL.

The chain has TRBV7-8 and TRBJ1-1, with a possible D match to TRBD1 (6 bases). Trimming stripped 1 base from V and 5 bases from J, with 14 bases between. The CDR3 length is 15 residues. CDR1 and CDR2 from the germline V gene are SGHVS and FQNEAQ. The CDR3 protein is CASSLVWGARTEAFF. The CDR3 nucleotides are TGTGCCAGCAGCTTAGTGTGGGGGGCGAGGACTGAAGCTTTCTTT. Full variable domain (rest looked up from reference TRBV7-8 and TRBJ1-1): GAGVSQSPRYKVAKRGQDVALRCDPISGHVSLFWYQQALGQGPEFLTYFQNEAQLDKSGLPSDRFFAERPEGSVSTLKIQRTQQEDSAVYLCASSLVWGARTEAFFGQGTRLTVV.

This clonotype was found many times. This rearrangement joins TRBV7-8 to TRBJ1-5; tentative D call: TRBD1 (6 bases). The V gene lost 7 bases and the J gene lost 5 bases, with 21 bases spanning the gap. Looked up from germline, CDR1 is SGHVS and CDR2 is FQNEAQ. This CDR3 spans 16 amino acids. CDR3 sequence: CASTLLGGAWDQPQHF. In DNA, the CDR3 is TGTGCCAGCACCCTGTTGGGGGGCGCGTGGGATCAGCCCCAGCATTTT.

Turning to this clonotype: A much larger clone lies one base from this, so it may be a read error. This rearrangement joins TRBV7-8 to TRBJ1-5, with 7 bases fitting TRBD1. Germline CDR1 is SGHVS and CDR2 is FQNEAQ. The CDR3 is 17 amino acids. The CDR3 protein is CTSRPGTALISNQPQHF. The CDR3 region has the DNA TGTACCAGCAGACCTGGGACAGCTTTGATTAGCAATCAGCCCCAGCATTTT.

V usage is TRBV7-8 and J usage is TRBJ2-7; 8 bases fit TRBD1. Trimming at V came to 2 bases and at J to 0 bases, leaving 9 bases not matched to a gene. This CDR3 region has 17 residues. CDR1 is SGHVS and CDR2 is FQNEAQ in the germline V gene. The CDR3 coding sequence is TGTGCCAGCAGCTTAAGGTTGGGCGGGACAGGCTCCTACGAGCAGTACTTC. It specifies CASSLRLGGTGSYEQYF.

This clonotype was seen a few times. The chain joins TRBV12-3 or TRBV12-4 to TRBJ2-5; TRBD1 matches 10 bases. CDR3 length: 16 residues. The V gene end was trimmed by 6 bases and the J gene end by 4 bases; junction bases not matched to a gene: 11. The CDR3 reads CASSPQGQGRGETQYF. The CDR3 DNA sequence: TGTGCCAGCAGCCCCCAGGGACAGGGGAGGGGAGAGACCCAGTACTTC.

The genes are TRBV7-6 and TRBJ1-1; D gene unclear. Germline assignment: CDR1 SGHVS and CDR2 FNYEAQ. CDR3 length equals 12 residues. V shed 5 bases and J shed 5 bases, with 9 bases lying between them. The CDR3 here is CASSLGLTEAFF. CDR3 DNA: TGTGCCAGCAGCCTAGGGTTAACTGAAGCTTTCTTT.

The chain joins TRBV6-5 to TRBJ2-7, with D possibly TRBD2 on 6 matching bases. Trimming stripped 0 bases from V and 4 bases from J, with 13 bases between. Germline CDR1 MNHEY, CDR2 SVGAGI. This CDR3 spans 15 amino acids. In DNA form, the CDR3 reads TGTGCCAGCAGTTACTCGTCTTGGGGGGAATACGAGCAGTACTTC. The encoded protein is CASSYSSWGEYEQYF.

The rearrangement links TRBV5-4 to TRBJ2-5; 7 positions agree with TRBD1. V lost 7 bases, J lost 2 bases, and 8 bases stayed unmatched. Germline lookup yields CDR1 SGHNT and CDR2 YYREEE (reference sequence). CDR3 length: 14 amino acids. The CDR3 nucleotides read TGTGCCAGCCTCCGGGACAGCCCACAAGAGACCCAGTACTTC. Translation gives CASLRDSPQETQYF. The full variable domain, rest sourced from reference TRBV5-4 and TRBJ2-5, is ETGVTQSPTHLIKTRGQQVTLRCSSQSGHNTVSWYQQALGQGPQFIFQYYREEENGRGNFPPRFSGLQFPNYSSELNVNALELDDSALYLCASLRDSPQETQYFGPGTRLLVL.

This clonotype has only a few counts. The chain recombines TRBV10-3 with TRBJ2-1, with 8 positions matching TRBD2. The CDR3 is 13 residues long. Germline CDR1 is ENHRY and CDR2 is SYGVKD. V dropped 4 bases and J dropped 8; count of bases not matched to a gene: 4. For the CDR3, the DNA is TGTGCCATCAGTGCGGGAGGGCCGGATGAGCAGTTCTTC. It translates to CAISAGGPDEQFF.

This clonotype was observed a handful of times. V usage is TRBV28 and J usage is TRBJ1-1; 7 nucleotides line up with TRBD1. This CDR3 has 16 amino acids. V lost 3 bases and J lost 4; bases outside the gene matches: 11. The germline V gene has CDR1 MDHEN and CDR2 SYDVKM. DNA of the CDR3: TGTGCCAGCAGTTTCATCACGAACAGGGGTGGCACTGAAGCTTTCTTT. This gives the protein CASSFITNRGGTEAFF.

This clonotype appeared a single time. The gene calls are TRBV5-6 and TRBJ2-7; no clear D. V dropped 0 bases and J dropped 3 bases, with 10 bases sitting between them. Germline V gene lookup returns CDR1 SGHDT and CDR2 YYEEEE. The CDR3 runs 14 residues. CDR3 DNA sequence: TGTGCCAGCAGCTTGGGGCTAGTCATCTACGAGCAGTACTTC. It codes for CASSLGLVIYEQYF.

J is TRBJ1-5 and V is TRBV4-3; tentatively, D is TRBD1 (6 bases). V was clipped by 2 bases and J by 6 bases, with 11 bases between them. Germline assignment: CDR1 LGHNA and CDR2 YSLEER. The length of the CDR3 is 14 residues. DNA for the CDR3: TGCGCCAGCAGCCAATTCACAGGGAGTCAGCCCCAGCATTTT. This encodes CASSQFTGSQPQHF.

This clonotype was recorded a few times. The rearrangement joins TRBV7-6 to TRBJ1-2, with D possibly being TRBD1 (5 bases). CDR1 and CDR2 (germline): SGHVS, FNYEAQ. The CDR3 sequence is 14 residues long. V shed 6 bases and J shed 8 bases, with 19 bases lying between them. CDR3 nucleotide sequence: TGTGCCAGCAGAGGGGCGGTCAGGAGGGACGGCTACACCTTC. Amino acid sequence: CASRGAVRRDGYTF.

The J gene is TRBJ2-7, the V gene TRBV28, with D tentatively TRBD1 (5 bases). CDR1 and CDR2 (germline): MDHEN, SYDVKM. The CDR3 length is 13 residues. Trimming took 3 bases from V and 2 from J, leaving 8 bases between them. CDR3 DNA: TGTGCCAGCAGTTTTGGGGCCCCCTACGAGCAGTACTTC. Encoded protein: CASSFGAPYEQYF.

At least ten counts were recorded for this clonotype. The CDR3 DNA reads TGTGCCAGCAGCTTAGCTTTCTACGAGCAGTACTTC. Translated: CASSLAFYEQYF. The V call is TRBV7-8, the J call TRBJ2-7; D unclear. V lost 0 bases and J lost 3, with 3 bases in between. The CDR3 totals 12 residues. The V gene's germline CDR1 is SGHVS and CDR2 FQNEAQ.